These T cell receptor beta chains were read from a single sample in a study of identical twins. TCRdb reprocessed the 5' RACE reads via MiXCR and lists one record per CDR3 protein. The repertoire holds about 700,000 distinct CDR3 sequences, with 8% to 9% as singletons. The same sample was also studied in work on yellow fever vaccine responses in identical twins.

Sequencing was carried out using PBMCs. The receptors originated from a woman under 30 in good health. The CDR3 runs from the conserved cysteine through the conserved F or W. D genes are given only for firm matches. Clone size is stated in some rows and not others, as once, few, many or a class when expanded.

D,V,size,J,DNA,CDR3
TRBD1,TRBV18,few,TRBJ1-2,TGTGCCAGCTCACACACAGGGGGCTATGGCTACACCTTC,CASSHTGGYGYTF
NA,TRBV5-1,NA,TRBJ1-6,TGCGCCAGCAGCTTGGACGGCTCGTGGAATTCACCCCTCCACTTT,CASSLDGSWNSPLHF
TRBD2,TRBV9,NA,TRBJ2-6,TGTGCCAGCAGCGTCCTAGCGGATCGCTCTGGGGCCAACGTCCTGACTTTC,CASSVLADRSGANVLTF
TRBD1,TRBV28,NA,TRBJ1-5,TGTGCCAGCAGTTTATTCGGGGACAGGACAGGGGAAGTTGATCAGCCCCAGCATTTT,CASSLFGDRTGEVDQPQHF
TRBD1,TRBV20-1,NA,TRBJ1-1,TGCAGTGCCAAGGACAGGGTGGTCCCCACTGAAGCTTTCTTT,CSAKDRVVPTEAFF
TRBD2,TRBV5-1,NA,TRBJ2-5,TGCGCCAGCAGACAGCGGGGGGGCCTGGAGACCCAGTACTTC,CASRQRGGLETQYF
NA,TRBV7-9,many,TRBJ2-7,TGTGCCAGCAGCTTAGACGGGGTCTACGAGCAGTACTTC,CASSLDGVYEQYF
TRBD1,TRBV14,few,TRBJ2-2,TGTGCCAGCAGCCCCTGGACAGGCCTGAACACCGGGGAGCTGTTTTTT,CASSPWTGLNTGELFF
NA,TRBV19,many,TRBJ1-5,TGTGCCAGTACCTCGGACAGACTCTATCAGCCCCAGCATTTT,CASTSDRLYQPQHF
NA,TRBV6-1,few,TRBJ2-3,TGTGCCAGCAGACACAGGTGGGGGAGCACAGATACGCAGTATTTT,CASRHRWGSTDTQYF
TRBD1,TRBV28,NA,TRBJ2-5,TGTGCCAGCACCGGGGGACAGGGGAGGGAGACCCAGTACTTC,CASTGGQGRETQYF
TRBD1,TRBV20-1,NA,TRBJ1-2,TGCAGTGCTCCTCCGCCGGGGACAGCATATGGCTACACCTTC,CSAPPPGTAYGYTF
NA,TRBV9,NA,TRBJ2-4,TGTGCCAGCAGCGTCGGCAGGGCCGAAAACATTCAGTACTTC,CASSVGRAENIQYF
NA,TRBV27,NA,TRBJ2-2,TGTGCCAGCAGTATATTGCCGGGAGCAGTGCTCACCGGGGAGCTGTTTTTT,CASSILPGAVLTGELFF
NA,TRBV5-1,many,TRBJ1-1,TGCGCCAGCAGCTTGGACGGGACCACACAGGATGAAGCTTTCTTT,CASSLDGTTQDEAFF
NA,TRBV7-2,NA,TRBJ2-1,TGTGCCAGCAGGACATCGGGGGCAGTCCCCTACAATGAGCAGTTCTTC,CASRTSGAVPYNEQFF
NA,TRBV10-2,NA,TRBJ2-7,TGCGCCAGCGCAGGGGGGGCTCCTCCCTACGAGCAGTACTTC,CASAGGAPPYEQYF
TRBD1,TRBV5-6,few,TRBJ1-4,TGTGCCAGCAGTTTGCGGAGTACAGGGGGTGAAAAACTGTTTTTT,CASSLRSTGGEKLFF
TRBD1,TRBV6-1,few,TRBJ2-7,TGTGCCAGCAGGGGACAGGGAGGGCCCTACGAGCAGTACTTC,CASRGQGGPYEQYF
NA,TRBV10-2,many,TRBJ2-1,TGCGCCAGTTACACCGGGGGTGAGCAGTTCTTC,CASYTGGEQFF
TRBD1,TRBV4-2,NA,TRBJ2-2,TGTGCCAGCAGAGGACAGGGTCGATTAGGGGAGCTGTTTTTT,CASRGQGRLGELFF
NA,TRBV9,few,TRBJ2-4,TGTGCCAGCACCCCGGGTCCTTCTCCTCTAGCCAAAAACATTCAGTACTTC,CASTPGPSPLAKNIQYF
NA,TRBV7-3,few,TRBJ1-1,TGTGCCAGCAGCCTCCTCCGGGCTTCTGAAGCTTTCTTT,CASSLLRASEAFF
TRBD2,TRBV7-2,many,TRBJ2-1,TGTGCCAGCAGCTTAGCCGGGACTACCCCCTACAATGAGCAGTTCTTC,CASSLAGTTPYNEQFF
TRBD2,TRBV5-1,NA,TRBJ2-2,TGCGCCAGCAGCTTGGACTCACTAGCGGTAAACACCGGGGAGCTGTTTTTT,CASSLDSLAVNTGELFF
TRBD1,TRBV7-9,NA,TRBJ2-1,TGTGCCAGCATTCTCATGGGACAGGGGCTGGGTGAGCAGTTCTTC,CASILMGQGLGEQFF
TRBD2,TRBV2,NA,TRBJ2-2,TGTGCCAGCAGTGTGGCGGGAGTAATACAAAACACCGGGGAGCTGTTTTTT,CASSVAGVIQNTGELFF